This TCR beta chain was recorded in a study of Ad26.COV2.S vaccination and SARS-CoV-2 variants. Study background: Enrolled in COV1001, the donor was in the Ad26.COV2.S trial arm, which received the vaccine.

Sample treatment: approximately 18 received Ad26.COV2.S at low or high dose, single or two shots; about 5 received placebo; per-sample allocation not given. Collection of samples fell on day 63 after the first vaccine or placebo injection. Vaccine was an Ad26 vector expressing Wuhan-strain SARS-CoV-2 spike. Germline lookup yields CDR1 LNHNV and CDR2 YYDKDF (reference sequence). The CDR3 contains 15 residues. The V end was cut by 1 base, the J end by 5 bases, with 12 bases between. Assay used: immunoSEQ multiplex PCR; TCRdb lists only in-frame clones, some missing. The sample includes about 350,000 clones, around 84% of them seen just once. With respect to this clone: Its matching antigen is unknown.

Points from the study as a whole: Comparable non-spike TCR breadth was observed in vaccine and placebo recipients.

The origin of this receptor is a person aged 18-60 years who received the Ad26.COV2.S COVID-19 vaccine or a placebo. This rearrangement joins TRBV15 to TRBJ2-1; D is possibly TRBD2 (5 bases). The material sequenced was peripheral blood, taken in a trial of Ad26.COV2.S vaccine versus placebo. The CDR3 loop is CATSRALGRDNEQFF. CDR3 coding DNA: TGTGCCACCAGCAGAGCGCTGGGGAGAGACAATGAGCAGTTCTTC.